The clone carrying this T cell receptor beta chain was seen once. V was shortened by 3 bases and J by 3 bases, with 12 bases between the two germline ends. The CDR3 has 16 residues. The germline CDR1 and CDR2 sequences are SEHNR and FQNEAQ (reference sequence). The data derive from a study of tumor-infiltrating lymphocytes in oesophageal squamous cell carcinoma. TCRdb itself ran the PCR reads through MiXCR, one entry per CDR3 protein. In the table there are about 17,000 distinct CDR3 sequences, 40% to 45% of which are singletons. The clonotype originates from a female donor with esophageal squamous cell carcinoma. The gene calls are TRBV7-9 and TRBJ2-6; unclear D gene. Sequenced input: normal esophageal tissue next to the tumor. The CDR3 is CASSFTVPGGANVLTF. In nucleotides, the CDR3 is TGTGCCAGCAGCTTTACAGTCCCTGGTGGGGCCAACGTCCTGACTTTC. Full variable domain (outside the CDR3, taken from reference TRBV7-9 and TRBJ2-6): DTGVSQNPRHKITKRGQNVTFRCDPISEHNRLYWYRQTLGQGPEFLTYFQNEAQLEKSRLLSDRFSAERPKGSFSTLEIQRTEQGDSAMYLCASSFTVPGGANVLTFGAGSRLTVL.